This T cell receptor beta chain was identified in a study of CD8+CD57+ T cells in acquired aplastic anemia. About the study: As sequenced from healthy donors, CD4+ cells averaged about 11 million reads.

Template material for TCR beta VDJ and CDR3 profiling consisted of genomic DNA. TCRdb re-called the reads through MiXCR, storing one row per CDR3 protein. This sample has tens of thousands of distinct CDR3 sequences, with around 44% found just once. From germline, CDR1 is ENHRY and CDR2 SYGVKD. The CDR3 runs to 14 residues. V dropped 2 bases and J dropped 8 bases, with 15 bases sitting between them. Sequenced sample: sorted CD4+, CD8+, or CD8+CD57+ T cells (not recorded which) from PBMCs. The clonotype originates from a human donor in good health, serving as a control. The rearrangement joins TRBV10-3 to TRBJ1-2; D remains unclear. CDR3 in DNA: TGTGCCATCAGTGAGGAGCGGGCGTCTGAAGGCTACACCTTC. Protein sequence: CAISEERASEGYTF.